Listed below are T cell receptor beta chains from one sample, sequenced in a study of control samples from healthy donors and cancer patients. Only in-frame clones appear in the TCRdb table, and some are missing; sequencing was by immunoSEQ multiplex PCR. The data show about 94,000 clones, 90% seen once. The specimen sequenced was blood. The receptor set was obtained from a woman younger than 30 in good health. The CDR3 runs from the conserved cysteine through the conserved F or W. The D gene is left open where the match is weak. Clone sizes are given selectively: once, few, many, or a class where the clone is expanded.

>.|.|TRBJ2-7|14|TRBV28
CASSSSTGTYEQYF
TGTGCCAGCAGTTCGTCCACAGGGACCTACGAGCAGTACTTC
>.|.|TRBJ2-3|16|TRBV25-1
CASSFGRWLGADTQYF
TGTGCCAGCAGTTTCGGAAGGTGGCTGGGGGCAGATACGCAGTATTTT
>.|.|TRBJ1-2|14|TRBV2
CASSDLVEPYGYTF
TGTGCCAGCAGTGATTTGGTAGAGCCCTATGGCTACACCTTC
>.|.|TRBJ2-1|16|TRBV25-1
CASSRIRVATYNEQFF
TGTGCCAGCAGTAGAATACGGGTAGCAACCTACAATGAGCAGTTCTTC
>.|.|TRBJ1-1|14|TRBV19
CASSINEVEYEAFF
TGTGCCAGTAGTATCAATGAAGTTGAGTATGAAGCTTTCTTT
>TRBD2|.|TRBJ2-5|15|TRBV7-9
CASSSFAGGQETQYF
TGTGCCAGCAGCTCTTTCGCGGGGGGGCAGGAGACCCAGTACTTC
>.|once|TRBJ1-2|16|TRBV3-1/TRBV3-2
CASSQAGTESNYGYTF
TGTGCCAGCAGCCAAGCGGGAACAGAATCTAACTATGGCTACACCTTC
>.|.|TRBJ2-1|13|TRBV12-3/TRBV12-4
CASRLQGGNEQFF
TGTGCCAGCAGGTTACAGGGTGGGAATGAGCAGTTCTTC
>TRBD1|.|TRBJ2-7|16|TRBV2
CASRVGQGIAAYEQYF
TGTGCCAGCAGAGTCGGACAGGGGATCGCAGCCTACGAGCAGTACTTC
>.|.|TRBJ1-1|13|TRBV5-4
CASSFGSDTEAFF
TGTGCCAGCAGCTTCGGTAGCGACACTGAAGCTTTCTTT
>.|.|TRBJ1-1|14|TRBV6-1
CASSEPITETEAFF
TGTGCCAGCAGTGAACCGATTACGGAGACAGAAGCTTTCTTT
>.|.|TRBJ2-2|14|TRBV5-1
CASRFGVDTGELFF
TGCGCCAGCAGGTTTGGGGTTGACACCGGGGAGCTGTTTTTT
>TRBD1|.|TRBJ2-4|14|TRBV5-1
CASSLETGGNIQYF
TGCGCCAGCAGCTTGGAGACAGGGGGAAACATTCAGTACTTC
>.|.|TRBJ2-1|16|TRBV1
CTSSQDDSGGSMEQFF
TGCACCAGCAGCCAAGATGATAGCGGGGGGTCAATGGAGCAGTTCTTC
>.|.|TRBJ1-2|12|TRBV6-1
CASSEPTDGYTF
TGTGCCAGCAGTGAGCCCACGGATGGCTACACCTTC
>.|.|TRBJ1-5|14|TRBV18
CASSPVPLNQPQHF
TGTGCCAGCTCACCAGTTCCTTTAAATCAGCCCCAGCATTTT
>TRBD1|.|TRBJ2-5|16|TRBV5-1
CASSLGETGGGETQYF
TGCGCCAGCAGCTTGGGGGAGACAGGGGGCGGAGAGACCCAGTACTTC
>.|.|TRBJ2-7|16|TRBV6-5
CASSYSRPPSSYEQYF
TGTGCCAGCAGTTACTCCAGACCCCCGAGCTCCTACGAGCAGTACTTC
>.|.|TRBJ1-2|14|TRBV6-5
CASSFYPPVYGYTF
TGTGCCAGCAGTTTCTACCCCCCGGTCTATGGCTACACCTTC
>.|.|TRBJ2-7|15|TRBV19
CASSTMEGSSYEQYF
TGTGCCAGTAGTACCATGGAGGGGAGCTCCTACGAGCAGTACTTC
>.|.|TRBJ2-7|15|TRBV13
CASSQVRESSYEQYF
TGTGCCAGCAGCCAAGTCAGGGAGAGCTCCTACGAGCAGTACTTC
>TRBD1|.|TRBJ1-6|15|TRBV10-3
CAISESNRGNSPLHF
TGTGCCATCAGTGAGTCGAACAGGGGGAATTCACCCCTCCACTTT
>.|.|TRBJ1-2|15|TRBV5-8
CASSLAQTGNYGYTF
TGTGCCAGCAGCTTGGCACAAACAGGGAACTATGGCTACACCTTC
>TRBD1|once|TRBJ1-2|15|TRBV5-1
CASSSDRGPGNGYTF
TGCGCCAGCAGCTCCGACAGGGGGCCCGGCAATGGCTACACCTTC
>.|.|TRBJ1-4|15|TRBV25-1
CASSGGYSLGEKLFF
TGTGCCAGCAGTGGGGGTTACTCCCTCGGGGAAAAACTGTTTTTT
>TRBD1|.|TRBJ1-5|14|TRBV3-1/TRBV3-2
CASSLGTGNQPQHF
TGTGCCAGCAGCTTAGGGACAGGGAATCAGCCCCAGCATTTT
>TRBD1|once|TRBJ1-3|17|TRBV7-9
CASSLPRDRGYGNTIYF
TGTGCCAGCAGCTTACCCCGGGACAGGGGGTATGGAAACACCATATATTTT
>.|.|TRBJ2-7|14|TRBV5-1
CASSLGHPVWEQYF
TGCGCCAGCAGCCTGGGACACCCTGTTTGGGAGCAGTACTTC
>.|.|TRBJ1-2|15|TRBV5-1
CASSLITSGNYGYTF
TGCGCCAGCAGCTTAATTACGTCCGGTAACTATGGCTACACCTTC
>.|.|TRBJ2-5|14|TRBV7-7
CASSLQGSQETQYF
TGTGCCAGCAGCTTACAGGGGAGTCAAGAGACCCAGTACTTC
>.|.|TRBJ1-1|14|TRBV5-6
CASSLDRYYTEAFF
TGTGCCAGCAGCTTGGACAGATACTACACTGAAGCTTTCTTT
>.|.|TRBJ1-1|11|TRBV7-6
CASRQNTEAFF
TGTGCCAGCAGACAGAACACTGAAGCTTTCTTT
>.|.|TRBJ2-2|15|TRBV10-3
CAISGGRPDTGELFF
TGTGCCATCAGTGGGGGAAGGCCGGACACCGGGGAGCTGTTTTTT
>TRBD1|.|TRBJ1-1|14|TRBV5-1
CASSFTGVNTEAFF
TGCGCCAGCAGCTTCACAGGGGTGAACACTGAAGCTTTCTTT
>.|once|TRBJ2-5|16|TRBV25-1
CASSGPLGRGEETQYF
TGTGCCAGCAGTGGACCGCTAGGGAGGGGGGAAGAGACCCAGTACTTC
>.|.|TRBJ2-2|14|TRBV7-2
CASSFQTNTGELFF
TGTGCCAGCAGCTTTCAGACGAACACCGGGGAGCTGTTTTTT
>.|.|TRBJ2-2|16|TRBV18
CASSPRQGHDTGELFF
TGTGCCAGCTCGCCCCGGCAGGGCCATGACACCGGGGAGCTGTTTTTT
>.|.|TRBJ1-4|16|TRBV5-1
CASSLGLSGGNEKLFF
TGCGCCAGCAGCTTGGGATTATCCGGGGGTAATGAAAAACTGTTTTTT
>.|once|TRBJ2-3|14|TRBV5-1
CASSLSAGPDTQYF
TGCGCCAGCAGCTTGTCGGCAGGCCCGGATACGCAGTATTTT
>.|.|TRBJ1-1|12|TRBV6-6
CASGWMNTEAFF
TGTGCCAGCGGATGGATGAACACTGAAGCTTTCTTT
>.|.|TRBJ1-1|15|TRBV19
CASSIGLQGPTEAFF
TGTGCCAGTAGTATAGGACTACAAGGCCCGACTGAAGCTTTCTTT
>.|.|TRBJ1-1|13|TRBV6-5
CASSYHEGTEAFF
TGTGCCAGCAGTTACCATGAGGGCACTGAAGCTTTCTTT